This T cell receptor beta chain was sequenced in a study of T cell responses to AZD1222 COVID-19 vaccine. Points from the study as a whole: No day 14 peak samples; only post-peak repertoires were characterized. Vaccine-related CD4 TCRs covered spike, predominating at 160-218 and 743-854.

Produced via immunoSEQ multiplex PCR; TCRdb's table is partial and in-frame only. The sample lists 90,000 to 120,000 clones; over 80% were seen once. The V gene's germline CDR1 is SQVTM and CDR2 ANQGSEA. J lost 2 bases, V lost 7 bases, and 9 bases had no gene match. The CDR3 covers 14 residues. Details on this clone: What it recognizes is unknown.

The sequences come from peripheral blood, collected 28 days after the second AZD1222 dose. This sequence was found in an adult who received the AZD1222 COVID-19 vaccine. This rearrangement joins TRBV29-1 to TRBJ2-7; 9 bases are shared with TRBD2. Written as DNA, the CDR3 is TGCAGCGGCCCGACTAGCGGAGACCCCTACGAGCAGTACTTC. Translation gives CSGPTSGDPYEQYF.